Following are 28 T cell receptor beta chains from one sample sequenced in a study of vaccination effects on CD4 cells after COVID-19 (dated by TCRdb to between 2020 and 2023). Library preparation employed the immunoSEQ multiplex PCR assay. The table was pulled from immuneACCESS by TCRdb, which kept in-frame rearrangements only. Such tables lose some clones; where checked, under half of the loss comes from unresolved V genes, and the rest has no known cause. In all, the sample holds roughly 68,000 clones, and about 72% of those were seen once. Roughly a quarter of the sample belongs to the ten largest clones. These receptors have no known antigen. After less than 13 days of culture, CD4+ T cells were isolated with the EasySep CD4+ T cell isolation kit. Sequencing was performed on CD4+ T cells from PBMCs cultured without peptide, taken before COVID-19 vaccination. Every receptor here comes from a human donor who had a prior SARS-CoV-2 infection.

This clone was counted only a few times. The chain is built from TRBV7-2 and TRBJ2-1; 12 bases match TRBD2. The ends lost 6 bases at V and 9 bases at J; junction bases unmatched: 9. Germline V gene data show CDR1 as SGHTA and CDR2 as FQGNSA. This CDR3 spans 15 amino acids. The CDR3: CASSLLAGGNGEQFF. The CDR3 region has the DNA TGTGCCAGCAGTTTGCTAGCGGGAGGGAACGGTGAGCAGTTCTTC.

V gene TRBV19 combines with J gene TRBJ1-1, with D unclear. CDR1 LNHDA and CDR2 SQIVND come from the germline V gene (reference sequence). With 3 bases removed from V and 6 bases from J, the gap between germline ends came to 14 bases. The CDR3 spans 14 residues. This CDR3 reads CASSIYPNRAEAFF. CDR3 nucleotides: TGTGCCAGTAGTATTTATCCGAACCGGGCTGAAGCTTTCTTT.

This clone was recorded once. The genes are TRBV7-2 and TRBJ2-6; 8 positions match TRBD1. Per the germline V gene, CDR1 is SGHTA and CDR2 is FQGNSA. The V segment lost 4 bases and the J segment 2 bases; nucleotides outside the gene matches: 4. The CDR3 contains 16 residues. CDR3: CASSYQGATGANVLTF. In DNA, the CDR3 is TGTGCCAGCAGCTATCAGGGGGCAACTGGGGCCAACGTCCTGACTTTC.

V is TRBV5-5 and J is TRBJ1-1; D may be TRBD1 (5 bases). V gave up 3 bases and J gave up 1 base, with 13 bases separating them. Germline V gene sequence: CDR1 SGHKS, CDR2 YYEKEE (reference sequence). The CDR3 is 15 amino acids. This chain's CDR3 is CASSSWVGRNTEAFF. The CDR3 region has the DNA TGTGCCAGCAGCTCCTGGGTGGGGCGGAACACTGAAGCTTTCTTT.

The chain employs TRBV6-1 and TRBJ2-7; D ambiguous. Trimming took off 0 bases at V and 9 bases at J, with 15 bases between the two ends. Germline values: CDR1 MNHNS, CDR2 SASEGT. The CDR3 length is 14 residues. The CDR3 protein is CASSEAAALLWQYF. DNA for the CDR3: TGTGCCAGCAGTGAAGCGGCGGCCCTCTTATGGCAGTACTTC.

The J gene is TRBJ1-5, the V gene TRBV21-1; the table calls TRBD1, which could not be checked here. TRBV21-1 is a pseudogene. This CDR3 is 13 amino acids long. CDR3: CASSNAGNQPQHF. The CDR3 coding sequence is TGTGCCAGCAGCAATGCAGGGAATCAGCCCCAGCATTTT.

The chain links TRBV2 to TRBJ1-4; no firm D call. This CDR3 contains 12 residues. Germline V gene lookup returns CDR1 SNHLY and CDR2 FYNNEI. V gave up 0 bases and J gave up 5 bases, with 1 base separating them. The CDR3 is CASSEANEKLFF. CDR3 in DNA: TGTGCCAGCAGTGAAGCCAATGAAAAACTGTTTTTT.

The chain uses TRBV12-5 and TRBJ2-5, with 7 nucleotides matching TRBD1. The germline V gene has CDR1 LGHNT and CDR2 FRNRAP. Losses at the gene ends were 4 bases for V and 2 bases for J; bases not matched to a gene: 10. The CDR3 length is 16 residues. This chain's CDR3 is CASGSDALTGQETQYF. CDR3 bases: TGTGCTAGTGGTTCCGACGCCTTGACAGGGCAAGAGACCCAGTACTTC.

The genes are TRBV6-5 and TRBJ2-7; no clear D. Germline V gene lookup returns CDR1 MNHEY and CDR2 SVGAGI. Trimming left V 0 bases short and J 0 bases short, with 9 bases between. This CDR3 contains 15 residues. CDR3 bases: TGTGCCAGCAGTTACTCCAGCCCGAGCTCCTACGAGCAGTACTTC. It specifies CASSYSSPSSYEQYF.

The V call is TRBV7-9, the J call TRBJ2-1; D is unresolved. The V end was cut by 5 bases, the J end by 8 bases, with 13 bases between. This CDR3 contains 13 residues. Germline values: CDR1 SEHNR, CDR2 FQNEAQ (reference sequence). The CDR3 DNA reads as TGTGCCAGCAGCACCACCTGGGTGGATGAGCAGTTCTTC. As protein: CASSTTWVDEQFF.

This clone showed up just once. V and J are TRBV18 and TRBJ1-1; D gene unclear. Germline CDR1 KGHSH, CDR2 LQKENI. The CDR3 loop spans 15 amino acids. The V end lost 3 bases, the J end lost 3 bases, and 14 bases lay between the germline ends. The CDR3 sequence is CASSPRASADTEAFF. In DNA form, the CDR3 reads TGTGCCAGCTCACCCCGGGCCTCGGCAGACACTGAAGCTTTCTTT.

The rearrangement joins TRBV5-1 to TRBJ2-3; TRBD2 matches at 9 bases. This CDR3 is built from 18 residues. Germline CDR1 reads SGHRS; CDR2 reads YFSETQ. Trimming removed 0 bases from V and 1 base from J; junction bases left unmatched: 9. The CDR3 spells CASSLEGWREGRTDTQYF. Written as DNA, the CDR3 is TGCGCCAGCAGCTTGGAGGGTTGGCGGGAGGGCCGCACAGATACGCAGTATTTT.

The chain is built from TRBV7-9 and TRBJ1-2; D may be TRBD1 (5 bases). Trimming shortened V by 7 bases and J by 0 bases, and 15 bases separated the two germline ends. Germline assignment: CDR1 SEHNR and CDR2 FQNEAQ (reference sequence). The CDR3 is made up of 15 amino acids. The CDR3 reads CASTLTRGTNYGYTF. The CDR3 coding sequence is TGTGCCAGCACCCTCACTCGGGGGACTAACTATGGCTACACCTTC.

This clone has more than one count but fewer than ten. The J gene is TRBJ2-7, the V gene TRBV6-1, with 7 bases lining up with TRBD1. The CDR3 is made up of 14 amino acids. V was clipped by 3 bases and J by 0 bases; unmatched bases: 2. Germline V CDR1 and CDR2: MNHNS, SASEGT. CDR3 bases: TGTGCCAGCAGTGAGACAGGGAGCTCCTACGAGCAGTACTTC. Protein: CASSETGSSYEQYF.

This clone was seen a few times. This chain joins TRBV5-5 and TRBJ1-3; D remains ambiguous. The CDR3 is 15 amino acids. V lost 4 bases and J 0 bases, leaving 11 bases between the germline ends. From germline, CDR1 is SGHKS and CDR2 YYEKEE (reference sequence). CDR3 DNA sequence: TGTGCCAGCAGCCAGGACGGCTACTCTGGAAACACCATATATTTT. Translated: CASSQDGYSGNTIYF. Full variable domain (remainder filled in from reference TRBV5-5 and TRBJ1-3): DAGVTQSPTHLIKTRGQQVTLRCSPISGHKSVSWYQQVLGQGPQFIFQYYEKEERGRGNFPDRFSARQFPNYSSELNVNALLLGDSALYLCASSQDGYSGNTIYFGEGSWLTVV.

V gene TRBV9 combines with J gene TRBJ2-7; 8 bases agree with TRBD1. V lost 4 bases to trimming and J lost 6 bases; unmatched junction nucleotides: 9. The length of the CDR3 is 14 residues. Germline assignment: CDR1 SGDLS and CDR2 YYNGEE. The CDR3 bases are TGTGCCAGCAGCTTGAATCCTACAGGGGGCGAGCAGTACTTC. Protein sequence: CASSLNPTGGEQYF.

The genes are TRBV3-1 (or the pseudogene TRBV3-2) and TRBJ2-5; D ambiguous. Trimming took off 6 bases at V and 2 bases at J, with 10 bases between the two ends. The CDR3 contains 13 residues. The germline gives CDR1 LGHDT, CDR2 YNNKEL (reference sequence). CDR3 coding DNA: TGTGCCAGCAGTTACTATGAACAAGAGACCCAGTACTTC. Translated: CASSYYEQETQYF.

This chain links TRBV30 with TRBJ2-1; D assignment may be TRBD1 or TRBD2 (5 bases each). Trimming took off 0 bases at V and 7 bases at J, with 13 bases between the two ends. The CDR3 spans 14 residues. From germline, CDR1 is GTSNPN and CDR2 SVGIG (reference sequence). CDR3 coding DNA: TGTGCCTGGAGTGTACGGGGCCGCTTAAATGAGCAGTTCTTC. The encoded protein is CAWSVRGRLNEQFF.

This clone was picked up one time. The CDR3 nucleotides read TGTGCCAGCACCGAAGACGGGGCTTTCGATCAGCCCCAGCATTTT. Translating gives CASTEDGAFDQPQHF. This chain uses TRBV2 with TRBJ1-5, with a possible D match to TRBD1 (5 bases). The CDR3 is 15 residues long. CDR1 is SNHLY, CDR2 FYNNEI, per germline. V was cut by 7 bases and J by 5 bases, with 18 bases left in between.

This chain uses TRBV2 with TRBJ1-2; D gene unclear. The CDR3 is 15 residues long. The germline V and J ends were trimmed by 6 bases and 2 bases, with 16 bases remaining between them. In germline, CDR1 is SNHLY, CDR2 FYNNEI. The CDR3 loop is CASSVRSVGNYGYTF. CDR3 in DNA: TGTGCCAGCAGCGTCCGGAGCGTGGGCAACTATGGCTACACCTTC.

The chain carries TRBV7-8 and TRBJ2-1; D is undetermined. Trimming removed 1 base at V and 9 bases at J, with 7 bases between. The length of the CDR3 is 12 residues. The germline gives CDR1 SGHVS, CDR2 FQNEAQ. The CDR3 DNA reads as TGTGCCAGCAGCTTAGTTGCTCGTGAGCAGTTCTTC. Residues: CASSLVAREQFF.

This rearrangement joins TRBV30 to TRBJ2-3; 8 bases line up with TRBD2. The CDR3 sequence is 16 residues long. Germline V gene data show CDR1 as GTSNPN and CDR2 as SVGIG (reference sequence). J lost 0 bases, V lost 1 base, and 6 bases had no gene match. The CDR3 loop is CAWSAGLAYSTDTQYF. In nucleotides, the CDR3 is TGTGCCTGGAGTGCCGGACTAGCCTATAGCACAGATACGCAGTATTTT. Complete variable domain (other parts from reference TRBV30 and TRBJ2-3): SQTIHQWPATLVQPVGSPLSLECTVEGTSNPNLYWYRQAAGRGLQLLFYSVGIGQISSEVPQNLSASRPQDRQFILSSKKLLLSDSGFYLCAWSAGLAYSTDTQYFGPGTRLTVL.

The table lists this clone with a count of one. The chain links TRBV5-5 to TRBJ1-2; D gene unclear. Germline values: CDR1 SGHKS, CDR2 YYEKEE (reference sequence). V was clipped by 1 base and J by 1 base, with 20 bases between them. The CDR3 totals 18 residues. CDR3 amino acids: CASSLLEPLGPFNYGYTF. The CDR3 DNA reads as TGTGCCAGCAGCTTGCTAGAGCCCCTGGGCCCCTTTAACTATGGCTACACCTTC.

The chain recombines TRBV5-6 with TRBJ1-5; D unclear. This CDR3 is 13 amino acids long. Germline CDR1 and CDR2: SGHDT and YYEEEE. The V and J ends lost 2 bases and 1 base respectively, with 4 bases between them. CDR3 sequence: CASSFRSNQPQHF. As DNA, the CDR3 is TGTGCCAGCAGCTTTCGGAGCAATCAGCCCCAGCATTTT.

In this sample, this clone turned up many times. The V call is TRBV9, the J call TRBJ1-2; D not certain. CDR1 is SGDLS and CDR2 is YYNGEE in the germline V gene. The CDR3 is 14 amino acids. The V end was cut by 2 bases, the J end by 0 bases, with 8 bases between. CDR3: CASSVGPTNYGYTF. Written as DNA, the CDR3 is TGTGCCAGCAGCGTCGGGCCTACTAACTATGGCTACACCTTC.

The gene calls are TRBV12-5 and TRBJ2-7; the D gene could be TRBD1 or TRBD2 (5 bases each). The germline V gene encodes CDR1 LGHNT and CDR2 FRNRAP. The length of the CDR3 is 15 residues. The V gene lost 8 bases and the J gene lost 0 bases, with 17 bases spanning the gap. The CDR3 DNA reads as TGTGCTAGTAGTCCGCCGGGACGTAGCTCCTACGAGCAGTACTTC. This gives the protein CASSPPGRSSYEQYF.

DNA of the CDR3: TGTGCCAGCGAGGGGGACAGGGATGCCCCCGAGCAGTACTTC. It specifies CASEGDRDAPEQYF. The chain employs TRBV2 and TRBJ2-7; TRBD1 matches 9 bases. Germline V gives CDR1 SNHLY, CDR2 FYNNEI. The CDR3 runs 14 residues. The V segment lost 8 bases and the J segment 6 bases; nucleotides outside the gene matches: 11.

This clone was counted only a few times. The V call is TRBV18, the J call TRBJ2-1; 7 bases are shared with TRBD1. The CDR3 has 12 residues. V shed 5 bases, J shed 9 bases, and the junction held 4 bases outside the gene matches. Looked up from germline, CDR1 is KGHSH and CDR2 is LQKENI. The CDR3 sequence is CASSDREGEQFF. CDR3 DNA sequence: TGTGCCAGCTCAGACAGGGAAGGTGAGCAGTTCTTC.